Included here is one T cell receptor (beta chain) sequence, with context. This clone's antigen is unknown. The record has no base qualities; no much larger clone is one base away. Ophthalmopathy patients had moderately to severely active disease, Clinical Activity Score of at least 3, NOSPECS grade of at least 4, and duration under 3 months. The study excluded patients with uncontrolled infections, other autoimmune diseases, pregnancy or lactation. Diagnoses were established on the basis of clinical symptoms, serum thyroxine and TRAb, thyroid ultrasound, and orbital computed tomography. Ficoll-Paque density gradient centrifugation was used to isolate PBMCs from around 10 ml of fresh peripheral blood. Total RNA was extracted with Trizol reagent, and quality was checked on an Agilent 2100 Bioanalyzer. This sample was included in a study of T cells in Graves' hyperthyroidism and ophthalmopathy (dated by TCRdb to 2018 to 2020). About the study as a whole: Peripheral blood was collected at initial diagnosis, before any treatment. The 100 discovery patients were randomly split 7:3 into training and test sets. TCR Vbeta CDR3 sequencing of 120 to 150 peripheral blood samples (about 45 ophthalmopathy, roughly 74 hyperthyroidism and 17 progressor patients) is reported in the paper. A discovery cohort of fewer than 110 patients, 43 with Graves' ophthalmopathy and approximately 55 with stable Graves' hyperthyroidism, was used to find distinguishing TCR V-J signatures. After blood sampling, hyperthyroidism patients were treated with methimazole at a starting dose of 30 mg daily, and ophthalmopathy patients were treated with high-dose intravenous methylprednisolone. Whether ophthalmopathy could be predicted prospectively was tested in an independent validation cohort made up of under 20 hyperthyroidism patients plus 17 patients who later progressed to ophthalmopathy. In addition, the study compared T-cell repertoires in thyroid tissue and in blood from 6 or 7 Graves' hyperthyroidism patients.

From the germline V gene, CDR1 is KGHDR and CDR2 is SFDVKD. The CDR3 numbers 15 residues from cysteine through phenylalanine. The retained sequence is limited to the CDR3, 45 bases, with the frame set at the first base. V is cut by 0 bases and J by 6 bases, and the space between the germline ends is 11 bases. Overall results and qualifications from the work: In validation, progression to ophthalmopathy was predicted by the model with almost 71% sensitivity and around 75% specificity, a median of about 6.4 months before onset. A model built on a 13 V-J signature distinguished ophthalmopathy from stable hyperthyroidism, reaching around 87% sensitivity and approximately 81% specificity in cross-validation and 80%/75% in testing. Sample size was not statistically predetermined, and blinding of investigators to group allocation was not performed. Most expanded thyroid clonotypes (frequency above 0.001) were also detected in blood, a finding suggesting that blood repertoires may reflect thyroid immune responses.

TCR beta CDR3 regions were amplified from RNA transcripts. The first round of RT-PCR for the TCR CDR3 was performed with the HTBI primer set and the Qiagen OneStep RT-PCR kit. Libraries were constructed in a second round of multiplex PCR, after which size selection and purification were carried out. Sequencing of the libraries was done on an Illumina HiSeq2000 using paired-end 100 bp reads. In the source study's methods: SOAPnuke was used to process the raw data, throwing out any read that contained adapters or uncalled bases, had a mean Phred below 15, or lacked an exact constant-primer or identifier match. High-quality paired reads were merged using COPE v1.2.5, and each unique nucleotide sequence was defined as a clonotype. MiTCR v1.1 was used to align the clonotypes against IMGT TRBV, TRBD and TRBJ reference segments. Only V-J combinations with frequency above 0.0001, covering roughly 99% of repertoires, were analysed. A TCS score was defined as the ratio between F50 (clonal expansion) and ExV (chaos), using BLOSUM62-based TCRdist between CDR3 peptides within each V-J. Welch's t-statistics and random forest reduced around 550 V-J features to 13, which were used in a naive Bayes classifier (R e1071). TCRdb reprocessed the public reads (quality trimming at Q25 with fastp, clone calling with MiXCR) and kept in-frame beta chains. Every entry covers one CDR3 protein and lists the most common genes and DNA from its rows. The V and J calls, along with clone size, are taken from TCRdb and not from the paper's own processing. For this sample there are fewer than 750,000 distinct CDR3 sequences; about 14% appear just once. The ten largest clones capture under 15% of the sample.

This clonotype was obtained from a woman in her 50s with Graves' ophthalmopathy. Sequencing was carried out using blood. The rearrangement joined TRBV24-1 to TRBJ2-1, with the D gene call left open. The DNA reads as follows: TGTGCCACCAGTGATTTGACCGGAGAAGGCAATGAGCAGTTCTTC. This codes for CATSDLTGEGNEQFF.